One and the same sample provided the 24 T cell receptor beta chains below, sequenced in a study of CD8+CD57+ T cells in acquired aplastic anemia. Patients chosen for sequencing had CD8+CD57+ cells that had expanded, as shown by flow cytometry. Genomic DNA acted as the template from which TCR beta VDJ combination and CDR3 sequence profiling were carried out. One entry per CDR3 protein results from TCRdb running MiXCR on the reads. Of 150,000 to 200,000 distinct CDR3 sequences in the sample, roughly 45% were seen once. Sequencing used sorted CD4+, CD8+, or CD8+CD57+ T cells (not recorded which) from PBMCs. These receptor sequences come from a human donor with aplastic anemia.

The gene calls are TRBV7-9 and TRBJ2-7, with unresolved D. V was trimmed by 4 bases and J by 6 bases, leaving 7 bases between them. This CDR3 contains 11 residues. Germline CDR1 reads SEHNR; CDR2 reads FQNEAQ (reference sequence). In DNA form, the CDR3 reads TGTGCCAGCAGCTACGGATCCGAGCAGTACTTC. It yields the protein CASSYGSEQYF.

The rearrangement links TRBV19 to TRBJ1-2; 8 bases match TRBD1. Germline-derived CDR1 and CDR2 are LNHDA and SQIVND (reference sequence). V gave up 4 bases and J gave up 7 bases; unmatched junction bases: 8. This CDR3 spans 14 amino acids. CDR3 in DNA: TGTGCCAGTAGTAGAGGACAGGGAGTAGGTGGCTACACCTTC. Protein sequence: CASSRGQGVGGYTF.

In this sample, this clonotype turned up many times. The rearrangement links TRBV11-2 to TRBJ2-6; no definite D call. V lost 5 bases to trimming and J lost 5 bases, with 10 bases between them. Germline-derived CDR1 and CDR2 are SGHAT and FQNNGV. The CDR3 length is 14 residues. Here the CDR3 reads CASSPLTWANVLTF. As DNA, the CDR3 is TGTGCCAGCAGCCCCCTCACTTGGGCCAACGTCCTGACTTTC. The full variable domain, its missing parts supplied by reference TRBV11-2 and TRBJ2-6, is EAGVAQSPRYKIIEKRQSVAFWCNPISGHATLYWYQQILGQGPKLLIQFQNNGVVDDSQLPKDRFSAERLKGVDSTLKIQPAKLEDSAVYLCASSPLTWANVLTFGAGSRLTVL.

The gene calls are TRBV20-1 and TRBJ2-1, with 7 bases matching TRBD2. There are 12 residues in the CDR3. Losses at the gene ends were 3 bases for V and 6 bases for J; bases not matched to a gene: 2. CDR1 is DFQATT and CDR2 is SNEGSKA in the germline V gene (reference sequence). CDR3 DNA sequence: TGCAGTGCTAGCGGGGGGAGCAATGAGCAGTTCTTC. Its protein is CSASGGSNEQFF.

This clonotype has a handful of counts. The chain uses TRBV18 and TRBJ2-5; perhaps TRBD1 as D (6 bases). The CDR3 is 17 residues long. The germline CDR1 and CDR2 sequences are KGHSH and LQKENI. V gave up 6 bases and J gave up 1 base, with 21 bases separating them. For the CDR3, the DNA is TGTGCCAGCTCCCGTTTTACCACAGGGCTGGGCCAAGAGACCCAGTACTTC. Translation gives CASSRFTTGLGQETQYF.

The chain is built from TRBV19 and TRBJ2-5; D is perhaps TRBD1 or TRBD2 (5 bases each). The CDR3 is 15 residues long. Germline V gene data show CDR1 as LNHDA and CDR2 as SQIVND (reference sequence). V dropped 7 bases and J dropped 7 bases, with 22 bases sitting between them. The CDR3 DNA is TGTGCCAGTACTAACGCCGGGACGCGGGCGGGGACCCAGTACTTC. Amino acids: CASTNAGTRAGTQYF.

The gene calls are TRBV19 and TRBJ2-3, with D uncertain. This CDR3 region has 13 residues. The germline V and J ends were trimmed by 7 bases and 11 bases, with 19 bases remaining between them. The V gene's germline CDR1 is LNHDA and CDR2 SQIVND (reference sequence). CDR3 nucleotides: TGTGCCAGTACCATGACGGGTCTTGGTGAGCAGTATTTT. It encodes CASTMTGLGEQYF.

The count of this clonotype is one. The rearrangement links TRBV10-3 to TRBJ1-5; 8 bases align to TRBD1. With 7 bases clipped from V and 4 bases from J, the junction kept 18 bases outside the gene matches. The CDR3 spans 18 residues. Germline loops: CDR1 ENHRY, CDR2 SYGVKD. CDR3 nucleotide sequence: TGTGCCATCACCCCAGGGTGGACAGGGCTAATAGCAAATCAGCCCCAGCATTTT. Its protein is CAITPGWTGLIANQPQHF.

This clonotype was counted ten times or more. The DNA for the CDR3 is TGTGCCAGCAGTGAAACCCAGGTACACCATACGCAGTATTTT. Protein product: CASSETQVHHTQYF. The chain combines TRBV6-1 with TRBJ2-3; D uncertain. Germline V gene sequence: CDR1 MNHNS, CDR2 SASEGT. The V end was cut by 2 bases, the J end by 7 bases, with 13 bases between. There are 14 residues in the CDR3.

The J gene is TRBJ1-2, the V gene TRBV5-1; D might be TRBD1 (5 bases). V gave up 2 bases and J gave up 1 base, with 9 bases separating them. Per germline, CDR1 SGHRS and CDR2 YFSETQ. This CDR3 is 14 amino acids long. CDR3 region: CASSFDSLNYGYTF. CDR3 coding DNA: TGCGCCAGCAGCTTCGACAGCCTTAACTATGGCTACACCTTC.

This clonotype was seen at least ten times. One end of the junction varies from germline; a read error may be responsible. This chain connects TRBV7-7 to TRBJ2-5, with D perhaps being TRBD1 or TRBD2 (5 bases each). From germline, CDR1 is SSHAT and CDR2 FNYEAQ (reference sequence). The CDR3 is made up of 14 amino acids. DNA of the CDR3: TGTGCTAGCAGCCCCGGGACCGGTCAAGAGACCCAGTACTTC. The encoded protein is CASSPGTGQETQYF.

The genes are TRBV20-1 and TRBJ2-1; D gene unclear. V lost 3 bases, J lost 5 bases, and 14 bases lay in between. The CDR3 totals 14 residues. The germline CDR1 and CDR2 sequences are DFQATT and SNEGSKA (reference sequence). The CDR3 sequence is CSASGRVTHNEQFF. In DNA form, the CDR3 reads TGCAGTGCTAGCGGTCGAGTGACCCACAATGAGCAGTTCTTC.

The V gene is TRBV20-1, the J gene TRBJ1-6; TRBD1 agrees at 7 bases. CDR3 length: 12 amino acids. Trimming removed 7 bases from V and 14 bases from J; junction bases left unmatched: 11. The germline gives CDR1 DFQATT, CDR2 SNEGSKA (reference sequence). As DNA, the CDR3 is TGCAGTGGGGGGCAGGGGGGCTTCGCCCTCCACTTT. Translation gives CSGGQGGFALHF.

The chain has TRBV28 and TRBJ1-6; unclear D gene. Germline V gene data show CDR1 as MDHEN and CDR2 as SYDVKM. The CDR3 runs 11 residues. Trimming took off 4 bases at V and 11 bases at J, with 6 bases between the two ends. CDR3 amino acids: CASSSRTPLHF. The CDR3 nucleotides read TGTGCCAGCAGTTCCCGGACACCCCTCCACTTT.

V usage is TRBV25-1 and J usage is TRBJ1-3; D not resolved. The CDR3 covers 14 residues. Per germline, CDR1 MGHDK and CDR2 SYGVNS. The V end lost 4 bases, the J end lost 2 bases, and 9 bases lay between the germline ends. The CDR3 DNA reads as TGTGCCAGCAGTGGCGAAGGCCCTGGAAACACCATATATTTT. It yields the protein CASSGEGPGNTIYF. The whole variable domain, filled in from reference TRBV25-1 and TRBJ1-3, reads EADIYQTPRYLVIGTGKKITLECSQTMGHDKMYWYQQDPGMELHLIHYSYGVNSTEKGDLSSESTVSRIRTEHFPLTLESARPSHTSQYLCASSGEGPGNTIYFGEGSWLTVV.

With regard to this clonotype: One end of the junction fails to match germline, which may point to a read error. The rearrangement uses TRBV10-2 and TRBJ1-6; 8 bases match TRBD1. CDR3 length: 16 amino acids. The germline gives CDR1 WSHSY, CDR2 SAAADI. CDR3 bases: TGCGCCTCGTCCCGGGACAGGAGCTCCTATAATCCACCCCTCCACTTT. Translated: CASSRDRSSYNPPLHF.

With regard to this clonotype: This could be a read error, since a much larger clone is one nucleotide away. The chain joins TRBV5-1 to TRBJ2-1; 9 nucleotides match TRBD2. This CDR3 comprises 15 residues. The germline V gene has CDR1 SGHRS and CDR2 YFSETQ. CDR3 nucleotide sequence: TGCGCCGGCAGCTATTTCAGCGGGGGGCACAATGAGCAGTTCTTC. Its protein product is CAGSYFSGGHNEQFF.

In its sample, this clonotype was seen many times. The rearrangement joins TRBV24-1 to TRBJ2-5, with 8 bases matching TRBD1. Trimming removed 6 bases from V and 5 bases from J; junction bases left unmatched: 10. The CDR3 totals 15 residues. Germline CDR1 is KGHDR and CDR2 is SFDVKD. CDR3 amino acids: CATSPRGQGAETQYF. The CDR3 DNA reads as TGTGCCACCAGTCCTAGGGGGCAGGGGGCGGAGACCCAGTACTTC.

To note about this clonotype: A much larger clonotype is one base distant, so this may be a read error. The gene calls are TRBV10-3 and TRBJ2-3; tentative D call: TRBD1 (6 bases). CDR3 size: 15 residues. Germline V CDR1 and CDR2: ENHRY, SYGVKD. Between the trimmed V and J ends, which lost 6 bases and 1 base, there was a span of 14 bases. Written as DNA, the CDR3 is TGTGCCATCAGCTCCACCAACAGGGGCACAGATACGCAGTATTTT. As protein: CAISSTNRGTDTQYF.

This clonotype has at least ten counts. This chain connects TRBV20-1 to TRBJ2-5; TRBD2 agrees at 9 bases. V shed 1 base, J shed 7 bases, and the junction held 22 bases outside the gene matches. This CDR3 has 19 residues. Germline V gene sequence: CDR1 DFQATT, CDR2 SNEGSKA (reference sequence). The CDR3 protein is CSARGSRASNKRGAGTQYF. CDR3 sequence (DNA): TGCAGTGCTAGAGGGTCCAGGGCATCCAATAAGCGGGGGGCAGGGACCCAGTACTTC.

At least ten counts were recorded for this clonotype. The rearrangement joins TRBV6-1 to TRBJ2-7; the match to TRBD1 covers 9 bases. V lost 10 bases, J lost 6 bases, and 10 bases stayed unmatched. Germline V CDR1 and CDR2: MNHNS, SASEGT. There are 13 residues in the CDR3. CDR3 region: CATSDRGSSEQYV. The DNA of the CDR3 is TGTGCCACCTCGGACAGGGGTTCGTCCGAGCAGTACGTC.

In its sample, this clonotype was seen many times. The V call is TRBV2, the J call TRBJ1-2; perhaps TRBD1 as D (6 bases). The CDR3 loop spans 17 amino acids. Germline-derived CDR1 and CDR2 are SNHLY and FYNNEI. V shed 4 bases and J shed 2 bases, with 20 bases lying between them. The CDR3 protein is CASSAGQSPSQNYGYTF. The DNA of the CDR3 is TGTGCCAGCAGTGCCGGACAGTCACCGTCACAAAACTATGGCTACACCTTC.

About this clonotype: Being one base from a much bigger clone, this may be a read error. The chain links TRBV6-2 or TRBV6-3 to TRBJ2-7; D is ambiguous. The J call is uncertain, as TRBJ2-5 better fits the DNA end. The germline V gene has CDR1 MNHEY and CDR2 SVGEGT. The CDR3 totals 14 residues. The CDR3 DNA is TGTGCCAGCGGTACGACAAGGGCAGGAGAGACCCAGTACTTC. Translated, it gives CASGTTRAGETQYF.

The V call is TRBV19, the J call TRBJ1-2, with 7 bases identical to TRBD1. The germline CDR1 and CDR2 sequences are LNHDA and SQIVND (reference sequence). This CDR3 has 13 amino acids. V shed 9 bases, J shed 8 bases, and the junction held 12 bases outside the gene matches. Written as DNA, the CDR3 is TGTGCCAGCTCAACGACAGGGTTGAGGGGCTACACCTTC. Translated: CASSTTGLRGYTF.